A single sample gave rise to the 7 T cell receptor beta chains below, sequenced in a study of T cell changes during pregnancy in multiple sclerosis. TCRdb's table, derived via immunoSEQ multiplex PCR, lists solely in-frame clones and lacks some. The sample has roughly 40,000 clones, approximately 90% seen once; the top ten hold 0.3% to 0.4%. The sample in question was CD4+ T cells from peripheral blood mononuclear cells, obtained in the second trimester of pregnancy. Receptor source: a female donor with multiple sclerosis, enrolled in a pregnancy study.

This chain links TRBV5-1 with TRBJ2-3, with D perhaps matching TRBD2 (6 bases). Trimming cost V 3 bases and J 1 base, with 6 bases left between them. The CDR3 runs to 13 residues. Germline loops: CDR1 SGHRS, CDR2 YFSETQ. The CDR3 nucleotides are TGCGCCAGCAGCTCTAGCGGCACAGATACGCAGTATTTT. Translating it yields CASSSSGTDTQYF.

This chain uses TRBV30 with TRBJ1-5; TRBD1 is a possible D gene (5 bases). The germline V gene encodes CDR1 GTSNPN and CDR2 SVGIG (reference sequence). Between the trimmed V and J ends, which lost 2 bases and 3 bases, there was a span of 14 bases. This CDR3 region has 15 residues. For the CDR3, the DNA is TGTGCCTGGAGTCCATTTGACAGATTCAATCAGCCCCAGCATTTT. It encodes CAWSPFDRFNQPQHF.

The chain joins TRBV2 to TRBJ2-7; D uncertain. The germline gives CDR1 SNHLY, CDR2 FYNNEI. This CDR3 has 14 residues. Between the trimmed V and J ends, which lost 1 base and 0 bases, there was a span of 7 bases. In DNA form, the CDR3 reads TGTGCCAGCAGTGAAGGGGCTGGCTCCTACGAGCAGTACTTC. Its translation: CASSEGAGSYEQYF.

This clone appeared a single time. The CDR3 loop is CASSSSRTLNIQYF. CDR3 DNA sequence: TGTGCCAGCAGCTCCTCCCGGACTTTAAACATTCAGTACTTC. The chain employs TRBV11-2 and TRBJ2-4; the D gene is possibly TRBD2 (5 bases). Germline V lookup: CDR1 SGHAT, CDR2 FQNNGV. There are 14 residues in the CDR3. V was cut by 4 bases and J by 6 bases, with 13 bases left in between.

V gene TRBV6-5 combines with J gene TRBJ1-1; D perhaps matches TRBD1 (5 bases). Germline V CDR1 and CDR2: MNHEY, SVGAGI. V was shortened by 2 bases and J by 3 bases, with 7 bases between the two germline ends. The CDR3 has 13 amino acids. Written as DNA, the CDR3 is TGTGCCAGCAGTTACGGAGGGGACACTGAAGCTTTCTTT. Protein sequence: CASSYGGDTEAFF.

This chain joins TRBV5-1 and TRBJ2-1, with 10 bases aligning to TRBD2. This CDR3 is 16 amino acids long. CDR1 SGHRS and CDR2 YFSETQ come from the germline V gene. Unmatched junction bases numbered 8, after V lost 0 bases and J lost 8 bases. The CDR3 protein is CASSLVAGGPGYEQFF. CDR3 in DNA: TGCGCCAGCAGCTTGGTAGCGGGAGGCCCAGGCTATGAGCAGTTCTTC. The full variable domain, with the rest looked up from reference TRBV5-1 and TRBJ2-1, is KAGVTQTPRYLIKTRGQQVTLSCSPISGHRSVSWYQQTPGQGLQFLFEYFSETQRNKGNFPGRFSGRQFSNSRSEMNVSTLELGDSALYLCASSLVAGGPGYEQFFGPGTRLTVL.

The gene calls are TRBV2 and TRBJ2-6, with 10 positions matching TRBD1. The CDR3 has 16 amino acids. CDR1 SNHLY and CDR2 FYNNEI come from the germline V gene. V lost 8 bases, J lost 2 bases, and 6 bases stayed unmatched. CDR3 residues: CASGGQGGTGANVLTF. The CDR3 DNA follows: TGTGCCAGCGGCGGACAGGGGGGGACTGGGGCCAACGTCCTGACTTTC.